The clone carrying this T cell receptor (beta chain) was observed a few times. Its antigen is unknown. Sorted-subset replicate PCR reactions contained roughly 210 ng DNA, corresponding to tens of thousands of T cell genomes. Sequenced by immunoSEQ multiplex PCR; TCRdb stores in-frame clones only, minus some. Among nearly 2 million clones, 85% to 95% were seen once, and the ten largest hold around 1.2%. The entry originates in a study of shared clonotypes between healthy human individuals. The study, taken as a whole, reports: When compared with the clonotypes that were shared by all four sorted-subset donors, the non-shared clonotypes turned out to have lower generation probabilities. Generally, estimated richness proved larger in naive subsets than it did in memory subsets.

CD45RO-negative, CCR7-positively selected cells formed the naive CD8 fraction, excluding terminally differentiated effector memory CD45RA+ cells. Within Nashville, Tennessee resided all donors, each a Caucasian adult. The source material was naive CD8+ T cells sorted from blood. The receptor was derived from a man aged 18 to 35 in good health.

CDR3 DNA: TGTGCCAGCAGCTTCAACCTGGACAGGCAGAATTCACCCCTCCACTTT. Amino acids: CASSFNLDRQNSPLHF. This sequence joins TRBV7-9 and TRBJ1-6; 7 bases fit TRBD1. Germline V gene sequence: CDR1 SEHNR, CDR2 FQNEAQ (reference sequence). The CDR3 has 16 amino acids. V shed 3 bases, J shed 7 bases, and the junction held 9 bases outside the gene matches.